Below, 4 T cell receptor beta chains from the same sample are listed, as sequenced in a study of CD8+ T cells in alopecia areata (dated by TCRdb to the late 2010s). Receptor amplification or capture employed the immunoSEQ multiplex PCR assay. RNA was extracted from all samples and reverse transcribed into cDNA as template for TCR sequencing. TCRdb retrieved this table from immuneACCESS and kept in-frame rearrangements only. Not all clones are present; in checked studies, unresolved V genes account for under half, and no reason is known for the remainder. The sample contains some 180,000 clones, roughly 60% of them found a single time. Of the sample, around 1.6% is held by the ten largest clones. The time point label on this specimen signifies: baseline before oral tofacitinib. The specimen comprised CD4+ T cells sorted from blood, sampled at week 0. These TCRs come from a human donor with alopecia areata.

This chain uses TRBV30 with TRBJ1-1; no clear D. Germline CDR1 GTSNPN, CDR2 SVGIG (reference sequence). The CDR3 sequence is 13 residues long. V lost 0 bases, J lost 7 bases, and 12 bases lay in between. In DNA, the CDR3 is TGTGCCTGGAGTGTACGAGGGTGGGGTGAAGCTTTCTTT. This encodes CAWSVRGWGEAFF.

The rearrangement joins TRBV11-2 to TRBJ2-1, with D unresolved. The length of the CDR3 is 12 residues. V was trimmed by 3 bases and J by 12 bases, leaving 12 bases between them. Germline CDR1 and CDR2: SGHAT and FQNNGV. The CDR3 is CASSFHLAAQFF. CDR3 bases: TGTGCCAGCAGCTTCCATCTGGCGGCGCAGTTCTTC.

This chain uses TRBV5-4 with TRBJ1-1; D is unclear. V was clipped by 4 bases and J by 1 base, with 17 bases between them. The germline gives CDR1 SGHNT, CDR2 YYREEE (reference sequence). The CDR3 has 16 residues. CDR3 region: CASSPRLQTANTEAFF. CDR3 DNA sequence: TGTGCCAGCAGCCCCCGACTCCAGACTGCGAACACTGAAGCTTTCTTT.

In nucleotides, the CDR3 is TGTGCCAGCAGCTTACTCATACCGAATTATGGCTACACCTTC. It yields the protein CASSLLIPNYGYTF. This chain joins TRBV7-9 and TRBJ1-2; D gene uncertain. V lost 2 bases and J lost 5, with 12 bases in between. The germline gives CDR1 SEHNR, CDR2 FQNEAQ (reference sequence). CDR3 length: 14 amino acids.